The source of this TCR beta chain is a study of T cell responses to AZD1222 COVID-19 vaccine. Assay: immunoSEQ multiplex PCR; the TCRdb copy retains only in-frame clones and omits some. The sample lists under 140,000 clones, 85% to 95% occurring once. There are 12 residues in the CDR3. CDR1 is SGHAT and CDR2 is FQNNGV in the germline V gene. Trimming shortened V by 4 bases and J by 4 bases, and 7 bases separated the two germline ends. Material: peripheral blood, obtained 28 days after the second AZD1222 dose. The sequence was collected from an adult who received the AZD1222 COVID-19 vaccine. The rearrangement links TRBV11-2 to TRBJ2-5; D gene uncertain. The CDR3 sequence: CASSSLSETQYF. The CDR3 region has the DNA TGTGCCAGCAGCTCTTTGTCAGAGACCCAGTACTTC.